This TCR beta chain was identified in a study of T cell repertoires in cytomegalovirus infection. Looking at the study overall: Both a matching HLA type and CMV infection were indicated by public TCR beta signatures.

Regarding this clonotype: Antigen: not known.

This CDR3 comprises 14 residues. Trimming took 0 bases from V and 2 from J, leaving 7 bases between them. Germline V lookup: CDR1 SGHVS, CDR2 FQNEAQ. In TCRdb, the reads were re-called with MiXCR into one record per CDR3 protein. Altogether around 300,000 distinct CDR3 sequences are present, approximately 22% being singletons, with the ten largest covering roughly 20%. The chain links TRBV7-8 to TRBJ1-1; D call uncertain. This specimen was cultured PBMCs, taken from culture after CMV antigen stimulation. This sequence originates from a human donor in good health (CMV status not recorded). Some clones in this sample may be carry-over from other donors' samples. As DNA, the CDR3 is TGTGCCAGCAGCTTAGCGCTGAGTAACACTGAAGCTTTCTTT. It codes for CASSLALSNTEAFF.